Below, 12 T cell receptor beta chains from the same sample are listed, as sequenced in a study of STAT5B mutations in CD4+ large granular lymphocyte leukemia. Data came from immunoSEQ multiplex PCR; TCRdb stores just in-frame clones and leaves some out. The table records about 32,000 clones, 85% of them present only once. The sample was CD4+ T cells from blood buffy coats. The source of these receptors is a human donor in good health.

The chain links TRBV29-1 to TRBJ2-2, with 8 bases identical to TRBD1. Trimming cost V 0 bases and J 7 bases; bases outside gene matches: 7. The CDR3 contains 15 residues. CDR1 and CDR2 (germline): SQVTM, ANQGSEA. The CDR3 sequence: CSVEEPGGGYGELFF. CDR3 DNA sequence: TGCAGCGTTGAAGAACCAGGGGGCGGTTACGGGGAGCTGTTTTTT.

The chain is built from TRBV7-6 and TRBJ2-1, with a weak D call TRBD1 (6 bases). This CDR3 has 15 amino acids. The germline V gene encodes CDR1 SGHVS and CDR2 FNYEAQ. V was shortened by 6 bases and J by 10 bases, with 22 bases between the two germline ends. The CDR3, as DNA: TGTGCCAGCAGACCGCAAGGAACAGGGAACTTAGAGCAGTTCTTC. Residues: CASRPQGTGNLEQFF. Based on the CDR3 plus reference TRBV7-6 and TRBJ2-1, the full variable domain is GAGVSQSPRYKVTKRGQDVALRCDPISGHVSLYWYRQALGQGPEFLTYFNYEAQQDKSGLPNDRFSAERPEGSISTLTIQRTEQRDSAMYRCASRPQGTGNLEQFFGPGTRLTVL.

The chain has TRBV7-2 and TRBJ2-7; 8 bases match TRBD1. The trim removed 5 bases at V and 1 base at J, leaving 10 bases unmatched. The CDR3 is made up of 16 amino acids. CDR1 and CDR2 from the germline V gene are SGHTA and FQGNSA. The CDR3 nucleotides read TGTGCCAGCAGCCGATCCACAGGGGGTTTGTCCTACGAGCAGTACTTC. Amino acids: CASSRSTGGLSYEQYF. Full variable domain (rest looked up from reference TRBV7-2 and TRBJ2-7): GAGVSQSPSNKVTEKGKDVELRCDPISGHTALYWYRQSLGQGLEFLIYFQGNSAPDKSGLPSDRFSAERTGGSVSTLTIQRTQQEDSAVYLCASSRSTGGLSYEQYFGPGTRLTVT.

This chain links TRBV28 with TRBJ1-5; TRBD1 agrees at 10 bases. The V segment lost 5 bases and the J segment 6 bases; nucleotides outside the gene matches: 10. The CDR3 spans 16 residues. CDR1 MDHEN and CDR2 SYDVKM come from the germline V gene. CDR3 DNA: TGTGCCAGCAGTCCTATAGTGGGACAGGGGTCTCAGCCCCAGCATTTT. This encodes CASSPIVGQGSQPQHF.

This clone was seen only a few times. The rearrangement joins TRBV27 to TRBJ2-1, with 10 bases lining up with TRBD2. Per the germline V gene, CDR1 is MNHEY and CDR2 is SMNVEV (reference sequence). The V segment lost 4 bases and the J segment 2 bases; nucleotides outside the gene matches: 2. The CDR3 sequence is 15 residues long. CDR3 sequence: CASSSGLATYNEQFF. The CDR3 nucleotides read TGTGCCAGCAGTTCGGGACTAGCGACCTACAATGAGCAGTTCTTC.

V usage is TRBV28 and J usage is TRBJ1-4, with 10 nucleotides matching TRBD1. Germline lookup yields CDR1 MDHEN and CDR2 SYDVKM. CDR3 length: 15 residues. V lost 3 bases and J lost 8; bases outside the gene matches: 6. CDR3 region: CASSFSGQGREKLFF. The CDR3 nucleotides are TGTGCCAGCAGTTTTTCGGGACAGGGGCGGGAAAAACTGTTTTTT.

The chain joins TRBV7-2 to TRBJ2-5; D ambiguous. Between the trimmed V and J ends, which lost 1 base and 5 bases, there was a span of 5 bases. Per the germline V gene, CDR1 is SGHTA and CDR2 is FQGNSA. This CDR3 has 12 amino acids. Here the CDR3 reads CASSLVGETQYF. CDR3 bases: TGTGCCAGCAGCTTAGTAGGTGAGACCCAGTACTTC.

The chain employs TRBV7-9 and TRBJ2-1, with 7 bases that match TRBD1. Germline V gene sequence: CDR1 SEHNR, CDR2 FQNEAQ (reference sequence). V was pared by 5 bases and J by 4 bases, with 5 bases of the junction left unmatched. This CDR3 has 14 amino acids. Here the CDR3 reads CASSPQGSYNEQFF. As DNA, the CDR3 is TGTGCCAGCAGCCCACAGGGGTCTTACAATGAGCAGTTCTTC.

The chain recombines TRBV7-2 with TRBJ2-4; 10 bases map to TRBD2. This CDR3 comprises 14 residues. The V segment lost 6 bases and the J segment 9 bases; nucleotides outside the gene matches: 8. Germline loops: CDR1 SGHTA, CDR2 FQGNSA. CDR3 protein: CASSPLAGVGIQYF. The CDR3 region has the DNA TGTGCCAGCAGTCCGCTAGCGGGAGTGGGCATTCAGTACTTC.

V usage is TRBV29-1 and J usage is TRBJ1-2; the match to TRBD1 covers 10 bases. Germline lookup yields CDR1 SQVTM and CDR2 ANQGSEA. This CDR3 is 13 amino acids long. Trimming took 6 bases from V and 6 from J; bases not matched to a gene: 7. The DNA for the CDR3 is TGCAGCGTCCGGATCGGGACAGGGGATGGCTACACCTTC. It specifies CSVRIGTGDGYTF.

The chain employs TRBV6-5 and TRBJ2-3; D may be TRBD1 or TRBD2 (7 bases each). The CDR3 runs 14 residues. Per germline, CDR1 MNHEY and CDR2 SVGAGI. The V and J ends lost 2 bases and 5 bases respectively, with 11 bases between them. CDR3 amino acids: CASSYSRGGDTQYF. As DNA, the CDR3 is TGTGCCAGCAGTTACAGCAGGGGGGGAGATACGCAGTATTTT.

This chain connects TRBV6-6 to TRBJ1-5, with a tentative D call TRBD1 (5 bases). V was clipped by 7 bases and J by 2 bases, with 15 bases between them. This CDR3 is 15 amino acids long. The germline gives CDR1 MNHNY, CDR2 SVGAGI (reference sequence). The CDR3 spells CASKSEGLGNQPQHF. As DNA, the CDR3 is TGTGCCAGCAAGTCGGAGGGGTTGGGCAATCAGCCCCAGCATTTT.